These T cell receptor beta chains were read from a single sample in a study of post-analysis software for immune sequencing data. Using its own MiXCR run on the PCR reads, TCRdb lists one record per CDR3 protein. The sample includes approximately 570,000 distinct CDR3 sequences, around 40% of them seen just once. Specimen: blood. These receptors all stem from a girl under 18 with multiple sclerosis. CDR3s include the opening cysteine and the closing phenylalanine or tryptophan. A D gene is named only where the DNA matches it firmly. Only part of the rows carry a size: once, few, many, or a class if the clone is expanded.

-,TRBJ1-2,few,TRBV12-3/TRBV12-4,CASSFAGPGYTF,TGTGCCAGCAGTTTTGCAGGGCCCGGCTACACCTTC
-,TRBJ2-7,-,TRBV11-2,CASSPPFPDYFEQYF,TGTGCCAGCAGCCCGCCATTCCCGGATTACTTCGAGCAGTACTTC
-,TRBJ1-4,-,TRBV6-5,CASSYAPPRTRALREELFF,TGTGCCAGCAGTTACGCCCCTCCTCGAACCCGGGCCCTACGGGAAGAACTGTTTTTT
TRBD1,TRBJ1-4,few,TRBV5-8,CASSPDRGEKLFF,TGTGCCAGCAGCCCGGACAGGGGCGAAAAACTGTTTTTT
-,TRBJ2-6,few,TRBV2,CASKQFSLSGANVLTF,TGTGCCAGCAAACAGTTTTCCCTCTCTGGGGCCAACGTCCTGACTTTC
-,TRBJ1-2,-,TRBV7-9,CASSLIANYGYTF,TGTGCCAGCAGCCTGATAGCTAACTATGGCTACACCTTC
-,TRBJ1-4,few,TRBV11-1,CASSDNYRATNEKLFF,TGTGCCAGCAGCGACAACTACAGGGCAACTAATGAAAAACTGTTTTTT
TRBD2,TRBJ2-7,-,TRBV5-1,CASSLAGLAGGYEQYF,TGCGCCAGCAGCTTGGCGGGACTAGCGGGAGGCTACGAGCAGTACTTC
-,TRBJ2-1,few,TRBV24-1,CATSDQGLSGEDNEQFF,TGTGCCACCAGTGATCAGGGTTTGAGCGGTGAGGACAATGAGCAGTTCTTC
TRBD2,TRBJ2-2,-,TRBV2,CASSEAGTSIGGELFF,TGTGCCAGCAGTGAAGCCGGGACTAGCATCGGCGGGGAGCTGTTTTTT
-,TRBJ2-1,-,TRBV20-1,CSARAGTYNEQFF,TGCAGTGCTAGAGCAGGGACCTACAATGAGCAGTTCTTC
-,TRBJ2-7,few,TRBV10-3,CAISESGSGLPYEQYF,TGTGCCATCAGTGAGTCGGGAAGCGGATTACCCTACGAGCAGTACTTC
-,TRBJ1-2,-,TRBV12-3/TRBV12-4,CASTWDGSRDYTF,TGTGCCAGCACCTGGGATGGTTCGCGCGACTACACCTTC
-,TRBJ1-4,-,TRBV10-3,CAAGGTSRGEKLFF,TGTGCCGCCGGGGGGACCTCACGGGGGGAAAAACTGTTTTTT
-,TRBJ2-7,few,TRBV20-1,CSARDSRQLQTYEQYF,TGCAGTGCTAGAGATAGCCGACAGCTGCAGACCTACGAGCAGTACTTC
-,TRBJ1-4,-,TRBV9,CASSAGTDPTNEKLFF,TGTGCCAGCAGCGCCGGGACGGACCCAACTAATGAAAAACTGTTTTTT
-,TRBJ2-5,many,TRBV10-3,CAISESRETQYF,TGTGCCATCAGTGAGTCGAGGGAGACCCAGTACTTC
-,TRBJ2-1,-,TRBV5-1,CASSLSTGRIYNEQFF,TGCGCCAGCAGCTTGAGTACAGGCCGGATATACAATGAGCAGTTCTTC
-,TRBJ1-3,-,TRBV7-9,CASSLGSSGNTIYF,TGTGCCAGCAGCTTGGGATCCTCTGGAAACACCATATATTTT
-,TRBJ1-5,-,TRBV7-8,CASSLAGEIQPQHF,TGTGCCAGCAGCTTAGCGGGAGAGATTCAGCCCCAGCATTTT
-,TRBJ2-2,-,TRBV9,CASSVGVTGELFF,TGTGCCAGCAGCGTAGGAGTCACCGGGGAGCTGTTTTTT
-,TRBJ1-4,few,TRBV6-6,CASTFERDEKLFF,TGTGCCAGCACCTTCGAGCGGGACGAAAAACTGTTTTTT
-,TRBJ2-7,-,TRBV20-1,CSASSTGVDEQYF,TGCAGCGCCTCTTCGACCGGCGTCGATGAGCAGTACTTC
TRBD2,TRBJ2-1,many,TRBV5-5,CASSPAGGSYNEQFF,TGTGCCAGCAGCCCAGCGGGGGGTTCCTACAATGAGCAGTTCTTC
-,TRBJ2-3,few,TRBV5-1,CASSWDTQSTDTQYF,TGCGCCAGCAGCTGGGACACGCAAAGCACAGATACGCAGTATTTT
-,TRBJ2-1,-,TRBV20-1,CNAKDLAASSYNEQFF,TGCAATGCTAAGGACTTAGCGGCGAGCTCCTACAATGAGCAGTTCTTC
TRBD2,TRBJ2-1,-,TRBV29-1,CSVPLRTSGRSNEQFF,TGCAGCGTCCCGCTAAGGACTAGCGGGAGGTCCAATGAGCAGTTCTTC
TRBD1,TRBJ2-5,few,TRBV5-1,CASSPGTGLETQYF,TGCGCCAGCAGCCCCGGGACAGGGCTGGAGACCCAGTACTTC
TRBD2,TRBJ2-3,few,TRBV5-1,CASSLEPSGRRTDTQYF,TGCGCCAGCAGCCTGGAGCCTAGCGGGAGACGAACAGATACGCAGTATTTT
TRBD1,TRBJ2-3,few,TRBV7-2,CASSVGSQGAGDTQYF,TGTGCCAGCAGCGTAGGATCACAGGGGGCAGGAGATACGCAGTATTTT
TRBD2,TRBJ2-7,-,TRBV27,CASSLTQLSGRAVYEQYF,TGTGCCAGCAGTTTGACTCAGCTTAGCGGGAGGGCCGTCTACGAGCAGTACTTC
TRBD1,TRBJ2-7,few,TRBV28,CASSRDRGVLYEQYF,TGTGCCAGCAGTCGCGACAGGGGAGTACTCTACGAGCAGTACTTC
-,TRBJ2-3,-,TRBV3-1,CASSRAWGPITDTQYF,TGTGCCAGCAGCCGAGCGTGGGGACCGATCACAGATACGCAGTATTTT
TRBD2,TRBJ2-1,few,TRBV4-2,CASSQELGTTYNEQFF,TGTGCCAGCAGCCAAGAGCTCGGGACTACCTACAATGAGCAGTTCTTC
-,TRBJ1-1,-,TRBV4-1,CASSQGRSFEAFF,TGCGCCAGCAGCCAAGGACGGTCGTTTGAAGCTTTCTTT
TRBD2,TRBJ2-1,-,TRBV28,CASSGLGGVRGVSYNEQFF,TGTGCCAGCAGTGGACTGGGAGGGGTCCGAGGGGTCTCCTACAATGAGCAGTTCTTC
TRBD1,TRBJ2-1,-,TRBV7-9,CASSLGQGPLFF,TGTGCCAGCAGCTTAGGACAGGGCCCGTTGTTCTTC
-,TRBJ2-7,once,TRBV7-2,CASSLAREVHEQYF,TGTGCCAGCAGCTTAGCGAGAGAGGTCCACGAGCAGTACTTC
TRBD2,TRBJ2-1,few,TRBV29-1,CSVSSGGSYNEQFF,TGCAGCGTCTCCAGCGGGGGGTCCTACAATGAGCAGTTCTTC
TRBD2,TRBJ2-1,many,TRBV6-4,CASSESGLAGNNEQFF,TGTGCCAGCAGTGAGTCGGGACTAGCGGGAAACAATGAGCAGTTCTTC
-,TRBJ2-1,once,TRBV7-3,CASSGGVDRLSYNEQFF,TGTGCCAGCAGCGGGGGGGTGGACAGGCTATCATACAATGAGCAGTTCTTC
-,TRBJ2-1,-,TRBV20-1,CSAPLGPYNEQFF,TGCAGTGCCCCCCTCGGTCCCTACAATGAGCAGTTCTTC
-,TRBJ2-3,-,TRBV6-5,CASSSSSVADTQYF,TGTGCCAGCAGTTCTAGTTCAGTGGCAGATACGCAGTATTTT
TRBD2,TRBJ2-3,-,TRBV5-6,CASSRPAGGSAGTQYF,TGTGCCAGCAGCCGCCCCGCCGGGGGGTCCGCCGGTACGCAATATTTT
-,TRBJ2-7,-,TRBV29-1,CSVGDSLYEQYF,TGCAGCGTTGGTGACAGCCTCTACGAGCAGTACTTC
TRBD2,TRBJ2-3,-,TRBV15,CATSGDLGGGTGTQYF,TGTGCCACCAGCGGAGATCTAGGCGGGGGTACAGGAACGCAGTATTTT
TRBD1,TRBJ1-4,-,TRBV5-5,CASSKQGANEKLFF,TGTGCCAGCAGTAAACAGGGGGCCAATGAAAAACTGTTTTTT
-,TRBJ2-7,-,TRBV29-1,CSVGGQYEQYF,TGCAGCGTTGGGGGGCAGTACGAGCAGTACTTC
TRBD1,TRBJ2-7,-,TRBV3-1,CASSQDPDRSSYEQYF,TGTGCCAGCAGCCAAGATCCGGACAGGAGCTCCTACGAGCAGTACTTC
-,TRBJ1-1,-,TRBV10-3,CAISNSGRGRTEAFF,TGTGCCATCTCTAACTCGGGCAGGGGTCGGACTGAAGCTTTCTTT
TRBD1,TRBJ1-1,-,TRBV6-1,CASSGQGLEEAFF,TGTGCCAGCAGCGGACAGGGTTTGGAAGAAGCTTTCTTT
TRBD2,TRBJ2-3,few,TRBV20-1,CSARQGGDTQYF,TGCAGTGCTAGACAGGGAGGGGATACGCAGTATTTT